Sequencing of this T cell receptor beta chain was carried out in a study of shared clonotypes between healthy human individuals (dated by TCRdb to the early 2020s). About the full investigation: A few men and two women, aged 18 to 49 years, made up the cohort. Per donor, three plates each were used for CD4 naive and CD4 memory, two for CD8 naive, and one for CD8 memory. The study deeply sequenced blood TCR repertoires of about 5 healthy adults to estimate repertoire size and the extent of clonotype sharing between individuals. To increase sequencing depth and limit assay-specific biases, TCR repertoire library preparation and sequencing were carried out by different laboratories using diverse techniques. Each donor's leukapheresis produced roughly between roughly 0.85 and 10 billion PBMCs.

Healthy HIV-negative adults with no recently reported acute infections or vaccinations were included as donors. Every donor was a Caucasian adult residing in Nashville, Tennessee, USA. CD4+ T cells were enriched by magnetic negative selection; naive cells were then positively selected on CD45RA, and the negative fraction formed the memory subset. After blood collection by leukapheresis, PBMCs were isolated using Ficoll-Histopaque density gradient centrifugation and then cryopreserved in the vapor phase of liquid nitrogen. Analytical flow cytometry was used to check the purity and quantity of every magnetically sorted T cell population. Genomic DNA was isolated from each sorted fraction and quantified by UV absorbance on a Nanodrop 2000c. Details on this clone: Its antigen specificity is not known. Base quality data are lacking; no much larger clone is found one base away.

The junction carries 12 bases between V and J, which are trimmed by 0 bases and 2 bases respectively. There are 16 amino acids in the CDR3, from cysteine to phenylalanine inclusive. This entry keeps only the CDR3 DNA: 48 bases, framed from base 1. CDR1 and CDR2, looked up from the germline V gene, are SGHRS and YFSETQ. Paper-wide results and their limitations: Estimated clonotype richness was generally larger for naive than for memory subsets. Across four donors, about 5.2% of naive CD4, 3% to 4% of naive CD8, 2% to 2.5% of memory CD4, and 0.4% of memory CD8 clonotypes were shared. Sampling was restricted to blood, and TCR repertoires in tissues likely differ from the TCR repertoires found in blood. Pairwise subsampling led to the expectation that sequencing depth would affect the degree of clonotype sharing among donors. The small number of donors limited the genetic and exposure-history diversity represented. Clonotypes shared by all four sorted-subset donors showed higher generation probabilities than non-shared clonotypes. Even with the large sequencing depth, rarefaction of the sorted-subset datasets indicated that sequencing was incomplete.

Using the deep immunoSEQ assay, TCR CDR3 regions were amplified from genomic DNA by multiplex PCR. Extracted genomic DNA from each cell subset was distributed evenly across all wells of several immunoSEQ 96-well plates, and each plate was treated as a replicate. For sorted subsets, 200 ng of genomic DNA, equivalent to 25,000 to 30,000 T cell genomes, went into each replicate PCR. Purified libraries were measured with a Qubit 3.0 fluorometer, size-checked on a Bioanalyzer 2100, and measured again with the KAPA Library Quantification kit. Every immunoSEQ 96-well plate was sequenced on a separate single-read 150-cycle Illumina NextSeq 550 flow cell. In the paper's pipeline: The immunoSEQ output contained only junctional sequences without quality scores, so filtering could not match that applied to full-length reads. To assign V/J genes and CDR3, sequences were annotated using PyIR, a Python wrapper for IgBLAST v1.9, with IMGT germline references. Reads with weak V/J assignments (E-value above 1e-6), missing CDR3, stop codons, out-of-frame junctions, or ambiguous translated residues were removed. A V3J clonotype was defined by an identical inferred V gene, J gene, and CDR3 amino acid sequence. The percentage overlap between two repertoires was calculated by dividing the number of shared unique clonotypes by the size of the smaller repertoire. Three approaches were used to assess repertoire richness: RTK rarefaction, the Chao1 estimator, and Recon v2.1 estimates of unobserved clonotypes. Generation probabilities were computed with OLGA for all TCRbeta clonotypes obtained by the gDNA method from several donors. TCRdb mirrors the immuneACCESS table, restricted to in-frame sequences. Some clones are absent from its copies; in checked studies, under half trace to an unresolved V gene, and the reason for the others is unknown. The DNA gave D and trimming, while V, J and clone size come from that table. This sample is represented by 2 million to 3 million clones; 93% of them were singletons. The ten largest clones represent approximately 0.36% of the sample.

The origin of this receptor is a man aged 18-30 years in good health. Some clones in this sample may be carry-over from other donors' samples. Specimen: naive CD4+ T cells from PBMCs. What the cell subset or site label conveys for this sample: CD45RA+ positively selected. The rearranged chain carries TRBV5-1 and TRBJ2-1; there is no confident call for the D gene. The CDR3 reads CASSLVAVSAYNEQFF. The DNA is as follows: TGCGCCAGCAGCTTGGTGGCTGTTTCGGCCTACAATGAGCAGTTCTTC.